Listed below are T cell receptor beta chains from one sample, sequenced in a study of regulatory T cells in long-lasting Graves disease. Using its own MiXCR run on the multiplex PCR reads, TCRdb lists one record per CDR3 protein. Of more than 300,000 distinct CDR3 sequences listed, 12% were seen once; the top ten hold approximately 17%. These data were also filed under a second study, of T cells in Graves' hyperthyroidism and ophthalmopathy.

The sequenced sample was peripheral blood mononuclear cells (PBMCs), obtained at new diagnosis, from a patient treated with antithyroid drugs. These receptors originate from a woman under 30 with Graves disease. CDR3s include the opening cysteine and the closing phenylalanine or tryptophan. A D gene is named only where the DNA matches it firmly. Clone size is not always given. Where it is, it says once, few, many or a class for expanded clones.

TRBJ1-5 | TRBV20-1 | - | - | CSAIKGALSNQPQHF | TGCAGTGCTATCAAAGGGGCCCTTAGCAATCAGCCCCAGCATTTT
TRBJ2-2 | TRBV5-4 | - | TRBD1 | CASRPGTGPPGELFF | TGTGCCAGCAGGCCCGGGACAGGGCCCCCCGGGGAGCTGTTTTTT
TRBJ2-3 | TRBV7-3 | many | - | CASSPMGGATDTQYF | TGTGCCAGCAGCCCCATGGGGGGGGCCACAGATACGCAGTATTTT
TRBJ2-7 | TRBV6-9 | few | - | CASSYQGRYEQYF | TGTGCCAGCAGTTACCAGGGCCGCTACGAGCAGTACTTC
TRBJ2-1 | TRBV15 | many | TRBD1 | CATSRDMETGGTNEQFF | TGTGCCACCAGCAGAGATATGGAGACAGGGGGAACCAATGAGCAGTTCTTC
TRBJ1-1 | TRBV5-1 | many | TRBD1 | CASSLAGGTNTEAFF | TGCGCCAGCAGCTTGGCAGGGGGGACTAACACTGAAGCTTTCTTT
TRBJ2-1 | TRBV30 | many | TRBD2 | CAWSTTSGAYNEQFF | TGTGCCTGGAGCACGACTAGCGGGGCCTACAATGAGCAGTTCTTC
TRBJ2-2 | TRBV30 | many | - | CAWSVTGELFF | TGTGCCTGGAGTGTAACCGGGGAGCTGTTTTTT
TRBJ1-6 | TRBV6-2/TRBV6-3 | many | TRBD1 | CASSYSSQGADWNSPLHF | TGTGCCAGCAGTTACTCGAGCCAGGGGGCCGATTGGAATTCACCCCTCCACTTT
TRBJ1-6 | TRBV30 | few | - | CAWSSGGYNSPLHF | TGTGCCTGGAGTTCGGGGGGGTATAATTCACCCCTCCACTTT
TRBJ2-7 | TRBV11-2 | many | TRBD2 | CASSPLLAGGRDAYEQYF | TGTGCCAGCAGCCCCCTACTAGCGGGAGGCCGCGACGCCTACGAGCAGTACTTC
TRBJ1-2 | TRBV29-1 | few | - | CSVEGGPGKGYGYTF | TGCAGCGTTGAAGGGGGGCCAGGGAAGGGTTATGGCTACACCTTC
TRBJ2-7 | TRBV6-2/TRBV6-3 | many | - | CASTQGTAVSYEQYF | TGTGCCAGCACCCAAGGGACTGCGGTCTCCTACGAGCAGTACTTC
TRBJ2-7 | TRBV28 | many | - | CASSSFLARAYEQYF | TGTGCCAGCAGTTCCTTTCTAGCACGAGCTTACGAGCAGTACTTC
TRBJ1-6 | TRBV25-1 | few | - | CASSDPDSGSYNSPLHF | TGTGCCAGCAGTGACCCGGACAGCGGTTCCTATAACTCACCCCTCCACTTT
TRBJ1-1 | TRBV19 | many | TRBD1 | CASSMSGTGTRRTEAFF | TGTGCCAGTAGTATGTCGGGGACAGGGACCAGGCGTACTGAAGCTTTCTTT
TRBJ2-3 | TRBV6-2/TRBV6-3 | many | - | CASSTKGTDTQYF | TGTGCCAGCAGTACAAAGGGGACAGATACGCAGTATTTT
TRBJ1-1 | TRBV7-9 | many | - | CASTIDENTEAFF | TGTGCCAGCACCATTGACGAGAACACTGAAGCTTTCTTT
TRBJ2-2 | TRBV11-2 | many | TRBD2 | CASSRLAGTNTGELFF | TGTGCCAGCAGCCGGCTAGCGGGTACGAACACCGGGGAGCTGTTTTTT
TRBJ1-5 | TRBV7-9 | - | - | CASRNGGQPQHF | TGTGCCAGCAGAAACGGGGGGCAGCCCCAGCATTTT
TRBJ2-5 | TRBV5-1 | many | - | CASSLSPATQETQYF | TGCGCCAGCAGCTTGTCGCCGGCCACTCAAGAGACCCAGTACTTC
TRBJ1-1 | TRBV7-6 | many | - | CASSAVGFTEAFF | TGTGCCAGCAGCGCCGTAGGATTTACTGAAGCTTTCTTT
TRBJ2-2 | TRBV6-2/TRBV6-3 | few | TRBD2 | CASGIAGGATGELFF | TGTGCCAGCGGAATAGCGGGGGGGGCGACCGGGGAGCTGTTTTTT
TRBJ1-2 | TRBV11-2 | many | - | CASSSLLGGTSYGYTF | TGTGCCAGCAGCTCCCTCCTTGGGGGAACCAGTTATGGCTACACCTTC